These 24 T cell receptor beta chains originate from one sample sequenced in a study of cytomegalovirus exposure and HLA in healthy donors. A multiplex PCR was run with 60 Vbeta primers and 13 Jbeta primers. Clones were read by immunoSEQ multiplex PCR, and TCRdb kept only the in-frame ones, dropping some. This table holds approximately 120,000 clones, about 85% found once. Sequencing was done on a sample of PBMCs. The receptors originated from a man in his late teens or twenties in good health and CMV-seropositive.

This sequence joins TRBV6-5 and TRBJ1-2; D is perhaps TRBD1 (6 bases). CDR1 is MNHEY, CDR2 SVGAGI, per germline. The CDR3 is 14 residues long. Trimming stripped 0 bases from V and 6 bases from J, with 11 bases between. The CDR3 coding sequence is TGTGCCAGCAGTTACTCGAGCAGGGGCAATGGCTACACCTTC. It encodes CASSYSSRGNGYTF.

CDR3 nucleotides: TGTGCCAGCAGCCCCAGACAGGGAGGGAACACTGAAGCTTTCTTT. It encodes CASSPRQGGNTEAFF. This chain uses TRBV9 with TRBJ1-1, with 7 bases fitting TRBD1. This CDR3 comprises 15 residues. Per the germline V gene, CDR1 is SGDLS and CDR2 is YYNGEE. V shed 4 bases, J shed 1 base, and the junction held 7 bases outside the gene matches.

The chain is built from TRBV7-9 and TRBJ1-1, with no clear D. This CDR3 spans 16 amino acids. The germline V gene has CDR1 SEHNR and CDR2 FQNEAQ (reference sequence). The V end lost 6 bases, the J end lost 1 base, and 18 bases lay between the germline ends. The CDR3 protein is CASRPRVEGENTEAFF. Here the CDR3 DNA reads TGTGCCAGCAGACCCCGGGTTGAGGGCGAGAACACTGAAGCTTTCTTT.

This clone was counted between two and nine times. J is TRBJ1-1 and V is TRBV6-1; no clear D. V was cut by 5 bases and J by 1 base, with 11 bases left in between. Germline CDR1 reads MNHNS; CDR2 reads SASEGT. The CDR3 contains 14 residues. CDR3 sequence (DNA): TGTGCCAGCAGTTGGTTACCCAGGAACACTGAAGCTTTCTTT. It codes for CASSWLPRNTEAFF.

The CDR3 coding sequence is TGTGCCACCAGCAGAGCCGTAGCGGGAGGGCCTATGGATGAGCAGTTCTTC. This encodes CATSRAVAGGPMDEQFF. The chain joins TRBV15 to TRBJ2-1; TRBD2 matches at 11 bases. Trimming took 1 base from V and 8 from J; bases not matched to a gene: 10. This CDR3 comprises 17 residues. Germline values: CDR1 LNHNV, CDR2 YYDKDF (reference sequence).

The CDR3 loop reads CASSESPASSGELFF. CDR3 sequence (DNA): TGTGCCAGCAGTGAGAGCCCCGCTAGCTCGGGGGAGCTGTTTTTT. The genes are TRBV2 and TRBJ2-2; possible D gene TRBD2, 5 bases. The germline gives CDR1 SNHLY, CDR2 FYNNEI. V gave up 3 bases and J gave up 8 bases, with 16 bases separating them. This CDR3 contains 15 residues. Variable domain in full (rest from reference TRBV2 and TRBJ2-2): EPEVTQTPSHQVTQMGQEVILRCVPISNHLYFYWYRQILGQKVEFLVSFYNNEISEKSEIFDDQFSVERPDGSNFTLKIRSTKLEDSAMYFCASSESPASSGELFFGEGSRLTVL.

The chain couples TRBV6-5 to TRBJ2-1; D may be TRBD2 (5 bases). CDR1 is MNHEY, CDR2 SVGAGI, per germline. CDR3 length: 13 residues. V lost 5 bases and J lost 4, with 9 bases in between. CDR3 in DNA: TGTGCCAGCAGTGTGAGGGTTTACAATGAGCAGTTCTTC. Translating gives CASSVRVYNEQFF.

The J gene is TRBJ2-2, the V gene TRBV27, with D tentatively TRBD1 (6 bases). Trimming pared 5 bases from V and 7 bases from J, leaving 14 bases between. This CDR3 region has 14 residues. Germline CDR1 MNHEY, CDR2 SMNVEV (reference sequence). DNA for the CDR3: TGTGCCAGCAGTCGACAGGTGAACGTCGGGGAGCTGTTTTTT. It is translated as CASSRQVNVGELFF.

This clone has a handful of counts. This chain links TRBV14 with TRBJ2-7; no clear D gene. This CDR3 comprises 11 residues. CDR1 is SGHDN and CDR2 is FVKESK in the germline V gene. Trimming shortened V by 3 bases and J by 9 bases, and 9 bases separated the two germline ends. The CDR3 sequence is CASSHGGGQYF. The CDR3 DNA sequence: TGTGCCAGCAGCCATGGTGGCGGGCAGTACTTC.

The rearrangement joins TRBV19 to TRBJ1-6; TRBD1 is a possible D gene (5 bases). The CDR3 is 16 amino acids. Germline V gene sequence: CDR1 LNHDA, CDR2 SQIVND (reference sequence). V shed 1 base and J shed 8 bases, with 15 bases lying between them. CDR3 protein: CASSIVRGQGDSPLHF. CDR3 DNA: TGTGCCAGTAGTATAGTAAGGGGCCAAGGGGATTCACCCCTCCACTTT.

This clone was found a few times. This CDR3 is CASSGKGAGSYEQYF. The CDR3, as DNA: TGTGCCAGCAGCGGTAAGGGGGCAGGATCCTACGAGCAGTACTTC. The rearrangement joins TRBV7-8 to TRBJ2-7; the match to TRBD1 covers 7 bases. Germline lookup yields CDR1 SGHVS and CDR2 FQNEAQ. The trim removed 5 bases at V and 1 base at J, leaving 8 bases unmatched. The CDR3 is 15 residues long.

The V gene is TRBV15, the J gene TRBJ1-1; 7 bases line up with TRBD1. The germline V gene has CDR1 LNHNV and CDR2 YYDKDF (reference sequence). The trim removed 2 bases at V and 3 bases at J, leaving 3 bases unmatched. The CDR3 consists of 14 residues. The CDR3 DNA sequence: TGTGCCACCAGCAGATATCAGGGGGACACTGAAGCTTTCTTT. It yields the protein CATSRYQGDTEAFF.

The CDR3 is CASSPTGEGAGSPLHF. The DNA of the CDR3 is TGTGCCAGCAGCCCTACAGGTGAAGGGGCAGGGTCACCCCTCCACTTT. This chain links TRBV7-2 with TRBJ1-6; D is possibly TRBD1 (5 bases). The length of the CDR3 is 16 residues. Germline V gives CDR1 SGHTA, CDR2 FQGNSA. V was cut by 5 bases and J by 10 bases, with 21 bases left in between. Using reference TRBV7-2 and TRBJ1-6 for the parts outside the CDR3, the full variable domain is GAGVSQSPSNKVTEKGKDVELRCDPISGHTALYWYRQSLGQGLEFLIYFQGNSAPDKSGLPSDRFSAERTGGSVSTLTIQRTQQEDSAVYLCASSPTGEGAGSPLHFGNGTRLTVT.

V gene TRBV6-5 combines with J gene TRBJ2-3; 8 bases are shared with TRBD2. CDR1 and CDR2 from the germline V gene are MNHEY and SVGAGI. V shed 6 bases, J shed 5 bases, and the junction held 4 bases outside the gene matches. The CDR3 is 13 amino acids. The CDR3, as DNA: TGTGCCAGCAGGAAGCGGGAGCGAGATACGCAGTATTTT. Protein sequence: CASRKRERDTQYF.

The V gene is TRBV25-1, the J gene TRBJ2-3; D unresolved. Germline assignment: CDR1 MGHDK and CDR2 SYGVNS. There are 15 residues in the CDR3. Deletions cut 0 bases from V and 2 bases from J, with 9 bases between. In nucleotides, the CDR3 is TGTGCCAGCAGTGAATACCTAACCGCCACAGATACGCAGTATTTT. Its protein is CASSEYLTATDTQYF.

V gene TRBV10-3 combines with J gene TRBJ2-3; D is ambiguous. V was cut by 2 bases and J by 0 bases, with 6 bases left in between. The CDR3 is 14 residues long. Germline assignment: CDR1 ENHRY and CDR2 SYGVKD. CDR3 amino acids: CAISEPRSTDTQYF. CDR3 coding DNA: TGTGCCATCAGTGAGCCCCGGAGCACAGATACGCAGTATTTT.

The chain couples TRBV7-2 to TRBJ1-1; 7 bases line up with TRBD1. The CDR3 totals 13 residues. V lost 5 bases, J lost 6 bases, and 6 bases stayed unmatched. Germline V gene data show CDR1 as SGHTA and CDR2 as FQGNSA. CDR3 region: CASSQRGRSEAFF. Here the CDR3 DNA reads TGTGCCAGCAGCCAAAGGGGGCGTTCTGAAGCTTTCTTT.

The chain combines TRBV19 with TRBJ1-4, with D unresolved. V was shortened by 5 bases and J by 1 base, with 8 bases between the two germline ends. Germline V lookup: CDR1 LNHDA, CDR2 SQIVND (reference sequence). The length of the CDR3 is 14 residues. The CDR3 loop reads CASSQKITNEKLFF. Here the CDR3 DNA reads TGTGCCAGTAGTCAGAAGATAACTAATGAAAAACTGTTTTTT.

This clone was detected once. The chain has TRBV6-6 and TRBJ1-4, with TRBD1 matching 7 bases. This CDR3 spans 13 amino acids. V shed 8 bases and J 6 bases; nucleotides not matched to a gene: 6. CDR1 is MNHNY, CDR2 SVGAGI, per germline (reference sequence). In DNA form, the CDR3 reads TGTGCCAGCCAGGGACAGAAAGATGAAAAACTGTTTTTT. Its translation is CASQGQKDEKLFF.

This chain joins TRBV7-2 and TRBJ1-3, with a possible D match to TRBD1 (6 bases). The CDR3 contains 14 residues. Germline CDR1 and CDR2: SGHTA and FQGNSA. V was pared by 5 bases and J by 1 base, with 9 bases between. The CDR3 reads CASSARGSGNTIYF. The CDR3 DNA is TGTGCCAGCAGCGCCAGGGGTTCTGGAAACACCATATATTTT.

The genes are TRBV15 and TRBJ2-5, with 13 nucleotides matching TRBD2. The CDR3 length is 17 residues. Germline V gives CDR1 LNHNV, CDR2 YYDKDF (reference sequence). V dropped 1 base and J dropped 3; count of bases not matched to a gene: 5. CDR3 bases: TGTGCCACCAGCAGAGGGGCGACTAGCGGGGGGAAAGAGACCCAGTACTTC. It yields the protein CATSRGATSGGKETQYF.

The gene calls are TRBV7-2 and TRBJ2-3; D is ambiguous. V lost 5 bases to trimming and J lost 1 base, with 16 bases between them. This CDR3 comprises 16 residues. Germline loops: CDR1 SGHTA, CDR2 FQGNSA. The CDR3 spells CASSPASGYGTDTQYF. The CDR3 nucleotides read TGTGCCAGCAGCCCCGCTTCCGGGTATGGCACAGATACGCAGTATTTT.

The chain uses TRBV5-1 and TRBJ2-6; 8 bases fit TRBD1. The length of the CDR3 is 17 residues. V was pared by 4 bases and J by 0 bases, with 6 bases of the junction left unmatched. Germline values: CDR1 SGHRS, CDR2 YFSETQ. CDR3 region: CASSLGQVYSGANVLTF. The CDR3 DNA reads TGCGCCAGCAGCCTGGGACAGGTTTACTCTGGGGCCAACGTCCTGACTTTC.

CDR3 loop: CASSQEGLAGYNEQFF. The CDR3 DNA reads as TGCGCCAGCAGCCAAGAAGGACTAGCGGGGTACAATGAGCAGTTCTTC. The chain employs TRBV4-3 and TRBJ2-1; 12 bases map to TRBD2. The V segment lost 0 bases and the J segment 4 bases; nucleotides outside the gene matches: 1. The germline CDR1 and CDR2 sequences are LGHNA and YSLEER. This CDR3 spans 16 amino acids.